The 32 T cell receptor beta chains in this list originate from one sample, sequenced in a study of OX40 agonist ivuxolimab in advanced cancers. The method was immunoSEQ multiplex PCR; TCRdb's version includes in-frame clones alone and lacks a portion of them. The repertoire includes 65,000 to 85,000 clones, approximately 85% of them detected once, and roughly 3.1% sits in the top ten. Specimen: CD4+ or CD8+ T cells sorted from blood, collected in a trial of the OX40 agonist ivuxolimab. These receptors originate from an adult with an advanced solid tumor such as melanoma, head and neck, liver or kidney cancer.

This chain links TRBV30 with TRBJ1-5, with D perhaps TRBD1 (6 bases). The V end was cut by 1 base, the J end by 5 bases, with 12 bases between. This CDR3 has 14 residues. Germline lookup yields CDR1 GTSNPN and CDR2 SVGIG (reference sequence). Here the CDR3 reads CAWSAVGGHQPQHF. Here the CDR3 DNA reads TGTGCCTGGAGTGCCGTCGGGGGCCATCAGCCCCAGCATTTT.

In DNA, the CDR3 is TGTGCCAGTAGTATAGCGGGGGGGCCGTACACGGAGACCCAGTACTTC. Protein: CASSIAGGPYTETQYF. The chain has TRBV19 and TRBJ2-5, with 8 bases aligning to TRBD2. With V trimmed by 1 base and J by 5 bases, 9 bases remained unmatched. Germline loops: CDR1 LNHDA, CDR2 SQIVND (reference sequence). The CDR3 is 16 amino acids.

V is TRBV19 and J is TRBJ2-5; possible D gene TRBD1, 6 bases. Per germline, CDR1 LNHDA and CDR2 SQIVND (reference sequence). The CDR3 has 14 residues. V was shortened by 10 bases and J by 10 bases, with 25 bases between the two germline ends. CDR3 sequence (DNA): TGTGCCACTTCCGGGACACCTAAAAATATTATCCAGTACTTC. This gives the protein CATSGTPKNIIQYF.

The J gene is TRBJ2-2, the V gene TRBV13; no firm D call. Trimming took off 0 bases at V and 2 bases at J, with 13 bases between the two ends. The V gene's germline CDR1 is PRHDT and CDR2 FYEKMQ (reference sequence). CDR3 size: 17 residues. The CDR3 region is CASSLGARRSNTGELFF. CDR3 DNA sequence: TGTGCCAGCAGCTTAGGCGCCCGGCGGAGCAACACCGGGGAGCTGTTTTTT. Full variable domain (missing parts from reference TRBV13 and TRBJ2-2): AAGVIQSPRHLIKEKRETATLKCYPIPRHDTVYWYQQGPGQDPQFLISFYEKMQSDKGSIPDRFSAQQFSDYHSELNMSSLELGDSALYFCASSLGARRSNTGELFFGEGSRLTVL.

The V and J genes are TRBV7-8 and TRBJ1-1, with D hard to call. V lost 6 bases and J 1 base, leaving 9 bases between the germline ends. The germline CDR1 and CDR2 sequences are SGHVS and FQNEAQ. CDR3 length: 13 residues. CDR3 loop: CASSPHPNTEAFF. CDR3 sequence (DNA): TGTGCCAGCAGTCCCCATCCGAACACTGAAGCTTTCTTT.

The V call is TRBV5-1, the J call TRBJ1-6; the match to TRBD1 covers 7 bases. This CDR3 is 14 amino acids long. V lost 5 bases to trimming and J lost 6 bases; unmatched junction nucleotides: 5. CDR1 and CDR2 from the germline V gene are SGHRS and YFSETQ. CDR3 region: CASRAGTANSPLHF. The CDR3 DNA is TGCGCCAGCAGAGCCGGGACAGCTAATTCACCCCTCCACTTT.

The V and J genes are TRBV7-2 and TRBJ1-1; D may be TRBD1 (6 bases). Between the trimmed V and J ends, which lost 1 base and 6 bases, there was a span of 15 bases. The CDR3 has 15 amino acids. Looked up from germline, CDR1 is SGHTA and CDR2 is FQGNSA. The CDR3 DNA follows: TGTGCCAGCAGCTTAGTTCCGGGGGCGGCGGCTGAAGCTTTCTTT. Amino acid sequence: CASSLVPGAAAEAFF.

The gene calls are TRBV6-5 and TRBJ2-1, with 9 bases identical to TRBD1. Trimming took 8 bases from V and 4 from J; bases not matched to a gene: 6. Germline V gives CDR1 MNHEY, CDR2 SVGAGI. CDR3 length equals 14 residues. The CDR3 bases are TGTGCCAGCTCAGGAGGACAGGGGTACAATGAGCAGTTCTTC. It translates to CASSGGQGYNEQFF.

The chain joins TRBV2 to TRBJ2-7; TRBD2 matches 8 bases. The CDR3 sequence is 15 residues long. Germline V gene lookup returns CDR1 SNHLY and CDR2 FYNNEI. V gave up 7 bases and J gave up 1 base; unmatched junction bases: 9. The CDR3 region is CASKVAGITSYEQYF. The CDR3 DNA reads TGTGCCAGCAAAGTAGCGGGGATCACGTCCTACGAGCAGTACTTC.

The chain has TRBV5-4 and TRBJ1-2; unclear D gene. This CDR3 contains 12 residues. Deletions cut 10 bases from V and 8 bases from J, with 18 bases between. Germline V gene data show CDR1 as SGHNT and CDR2 as YYREEE (reference sequence). CDR3 nucleotides: TGTGCCTGCGCAGCCGGACTGGACGGCTACACCTTC. Its translation: CACAAGLDGYTF.

V and J are TRBV4-3 and TRBJ1-4; D not certain. Germline V gene sequence: CDR1 LGHNA, CDR2 YSLEER. This CDR3 spans 15 amino acids. Trimming removed 4 bases at V and 0 bases at J, with 9 bases between. For the CDR3, the DNA is TGCGCCAGCAGCCTTTGGGCTGCAACTAATGAAAAACTGTTTTTT. The encoded protein is CASSLWAATNEKLFF.

The chain combines TRBV5-1 with TRBJ2-1, with 8 bases that match TRBD1. After removal of 3 bases from V and 2 bases from J, the junction contained 16 bases not matched to a gene. The CDR3 spans 19 residues. Per germline, CDR1 SGHRS and CDR2 YFSETQ. The CDR3 coding sequence is TGCGCCAGCAGCTCGCGGACTCCTCTTCAGGGGGCCCCCTACAATGAGCAGTTCTTC. This sequence encodes CASSSRTPLQGAPYNEQFF. The full variable domain, in which reference TRBV5-1 and TRBJ2-1 provide the parts outside the CDR3, is KAGVTQTPRYLIKTRGQQVTLSCSPISGHRSVSWYQQTPGQGLQFLFEYFSETQRNKGNFPGRFSGRQFSNSRSEMNVSTLELGDSALYLCASSSRTPLQGAPYNEQFFGPGTRLTVL.

This rearrangement joins TRBV5-6 to TRBJ1-5; D is unresolved. V dropped 3 bases and J dropped 2 bases, with 12 bases sitting between them. This CDR3 has 15 residues. Germline CDR1 is SGHDT and CDR2 is YYEEEE. The CDR3 region is CASSSGGWGNQPQHF. In DNA form, the CDR3 reads TGTGCCAGCAGCTCCGGAGGGTGGGGCAATCAGCCCCAGCATTTT.

The chain's CDR3 is CASSRKDEQYF. DNA for the CDR3: TGTGCCAGCTCCAGAAAGGACGAGCAGTACTTC. The chain recombines TRBV6-1 with TRBJ2-7; D not resolved. Trimming cost V 8 bases and J 5 bases, with 10 bases left between them. The CDR3 has 11 amino acids. Per the germline V gene, CDR1 is MNHNS and CDR2 is SASEGT.

The chain uses TRBV7-3 and TRBJ1-1; 9 positions match TRBD1. The germline gives CDR1 SGHTA, CDR2 FQGTGA. The junction had 15 bases not matched to a gene; V was cut back by 5 bases and J by 8 bases. The CDR3 loop spans 16 amino acids. The CDR3 is CASSQTHGTGRSEAFF. DNA for the CDR3: TGTGCCAGCAGCCAAACCCACGGGACAGGGCGTTCCGAAGCTTTCTTT.

This chain joins TRBV7-9 and TRBJ1-4; 8 nucleotides align to TRBD1. The trim removed 5 bases at V and 6 bases at J, leaving 20 bases unmatched. The CDR3 totals 19 residues. The germline V gene encodes CDR1 SEHNR and CDR2 FQNEAQ (reference sequence). CDR3 bases: TGTGCCAGCAGCCCCCGCTTTGTTGGGACGACAGGGGCCGATGAAAAACTGTTTTTT. It encodes CASSPRFVGTTGADEKLFF.

This chain connects TRBV7-9 to TRBJ1-2; a weak D match, TRBD1 (6 bases). Germline values: CDR1 SEHNR, CDR2 FQNEAQ (reference sequence). The CDR3 is 16 residues long. Trimming removed 5 bases from V and 5 bases from J, with 21 bases in between. CDR3 sequence (DNA): TGTGCCAGCAGCCCACTACAAGGACAGAGGGCATATGGCTACACCTTC. This translates into CASSPLQGQRAYGYTF.

The chain joins TRBV27 to TRBJ2-7; TRBD1 might be the D (6 bases). CDR3 size: 15 residues. Germline V lookup: CDR1 MNHEY, CDR2 SMNVEV (reference sequence). Trimming cost V 2 bases and J 2 bases, with 13 bases left between them. Here the CDR3 reads CASSLRLQGPYEQYF. As DNA, the CDR3 is TGTGCCAGCAGTTTACGCTTGCAGGGGCCCTACGAGCAGTACTTC.

The J gene is TRBJ1-6, the V gene TRBV11-2; D remains unclear. Trimming took 0 bases from V and 10 from J, leaving 13 bases between them. CDR1 and CDR2 from the germline V gene are SGHAT and FQNNGV. This CDR3 has 15 residues. The CDR3 spells CASSLEGSGGSPLHF. CDR3 nucleotides: TGTGCCAGCAGCTTAGAGGGCAGTGGTGGGTCACCCCTCCACTTT.

This chain joins TRBV27 and TRBJ1-6; D is undetermined. The V and J ends lost 5 bases and 7 bases respectively, with 12 bases between them. CDR1 and CDR2 (germline): MNHEY, SMNVEV (reference sequence). The CDR3 runs to 14 residues. CDR3 DNA sequence: TGTGCCAGCAGTACACACGGGCGGAATTCACCCCTCCACTTT. Protein product: CASSTHGRNSPLHF.

This rearrangement joins TRBV15 to TRBJ2-5; weak D call: TRBD2 (5 bases). Per germline, CDR1 LNHNV and CDR2 YYDKDF (reference sequence). Deletions cut 5 bases from V and 4 bases from J, with 11 bases between. The CDR3 spans 13 residues. The CDR3 DNA reads as TGTGCCACCAGCCCTACAGAGGGAGAGACCCAGTACTTC. This gives the protein CATSPTEGETQYF.

The gene calls are TRBV11-1 and TRBJ2-4, with TRBD1 identical over 8 bases. The CDR3 is 14 residues long. Per germline, CDR1 SGHAT and CDR2 FQDESV (reference sequence). V was clipped by 1 base and J by 6 bases; unmatched bases: 2. CDR3 sequence reads: CASSLVGQGNIQYF. The CDR3 DNA follows: TGTGCCAGCAGCTTAGTTGGACAGGGAAACATTCAGTACTTC.

This clone was detected once. The CDR3 here is CASDSLWRGRETQYF. CDR3 nucleotides: TGTGCCAGCGATTCCCTATGGAGAGGGAGGGAGACCCAGTACTTC. V usage is TRBV25-1 and J usage is TRBJ2-5, with D possibly matching TRBD2 (6 bases). Germline CDR1 reads MGHDK; CDR2 reads SYGVNS. CDR3 length equals 15 residues. The ends were cut back, 8 bases at V and 5 bases at J, with 21 bases in the middle. The complete variable domain, with remaining parts taken from reference TRBV25-1 and TRBJ2-5, reads EADIYQTPRYLVIGTGKKITLECSQTMGHDKMYWYQQDPGMELHLIHYSYGVNSTEKGDLSSESTVSRIRTEHFPLTLESARPSHTSQYLCASDSLWRGRETQYFGPGTRLLVL.

The chain joins TRBV5-1 to TRBJ2-5; D gene ambiguous. The CDR3 consists of 12 residues. The germline V gene encodes CDR1 SGHRS and CDR2 YFSETQ. Trimming removed 0 bases at V and 5 bases at J, with 5 bases between. CDR3 protein: CASSLGSETQYF. The CDR3 DNA reads TGCGCCAGCAGCTTGGGCTCCGAGACCCAGTACTTC.

J is TRBJ1-1 and V is TRBV6-5; D unresolved. V lost 1 base to trimming and J lost 7 bases, with 13 bases between them. CDR3 length: 14 residues. From germline, CDR1 is MNHEY and CDR2 SVGAGI. CDR3 loop: CASSYFPGTVEAFF. The CDR3 nucleotides read TGTGCCAGCAGTTACTTCCCCGGAACGGTTGAAGCTTTCTTT.

The chain combines TRBV30 with TRBJ1-3; D is perhaps TRBD1 (6 bases). There are 17 residues in the CDR3. Trimming cost V 0 bases and J 0 bases, with 15 bases left between them. Per germline, CDR1 GTSNPN and CDR2 SVGIG (reference sequence). CDR3 sequence: CAWSVGGTTYSGNTIYF. CDR3 sequence (DNA): TGTGCCTGGAGTGTAGGGGGGACCACATACTCTGGAAACACCATATATTTT.

The rearrangement uses TRBV5-1 and TRBJ1-6; D is perhaps TRBD1 (5 bases). The CDR3 consists of 17 residues. Looked up from germline, CDR1 is SGHRS and CDR2 is YFSETQ. Trimming left V 2 bases short and J 12 bases short, with 24 bases between. The CDR3 region has the DNA TGCGCCAGCAGCTTATACCTCAATCGGGACTCAAGGGGACCCCTCCACTTT. Its protein product is CASSLYLNRDSRGPLHF.

The V call is TRBV14, the J call TRBJ1-3; TRBD1 aligns across 8 bases. This CDR3 has 16 residues. Trimming took 4 bases from V and 0 from J; bases not matched to a gene: 5. The germline V gene encodes CDR1 SGHDN and CDR2 FVKESK. This chain's CDR3 is CASSRQGLNSGNTIYF. Here the CDR3 DNA reads TGTGCCAGCAGCCGACAGGGGCTAAACTCTGGAAACACCATATATTTT.

This clone was seen repeatedly, ten times or more. This rearrangement joins TRBV7-9 to TRBJ1-1; D remains unclear. The CDR3 is made up of 12 amino acids. CDR1 SEHNR and CDR2 FQNEAQ come from the germline V gene (reference sequence). Trimming removed 6 bases at V and 6 bases at J, with 11 bases between. The CDR3 DNA sequence: TGTGCCAGCAGGTCAAGGGAGGCTGAAGCTTTCTTT. Translating gives CASRSREAEAFF.

The chain combines TRBV6-5 with TRBJ1-4, with 8 bases lining up with TRBD1. Germline CDR1 is MNHEY and CDR2 is SVGAGI. This CDR3 spans 15 amino acids. V was pared by 6 bases and J by 7 bases, with 10 bases of the junction left unmatched. The CDR3 region is CASSSYTGGGEKLFF. The CDR3 DNA reads TGTGCCAGCAGCTCATACACAGGGGGGGGTGAAAAACTGTTTTTT.

The rearrangement uses TRBV9 and TRBJ1-5; no clear D gene. The V end was cut by 0 bases, the J end by 4 bases, with 8 bases between. This CDR3 has 14 residues. The germline CDR1 and CDR2 sequences are SGDLS and YYNGEE. The CDR3 sequence: CASSVALGNQPQHF. CDR3 nucleotides: TGTGCCAGCAGCGTAGCTCTGGGAAATCAGCCCCAGCATTTT.

V gene TRBV6-5 combines with J gene TRBJ1-2, with TRBD1 identical over 7 bases. The junction had 7 bases not matched to a gene; V was cut back by 0 bases and J by 3 bases. The CDR3 totals 16 residues. The V gene's germline CDR1 is MNHEY and CDR2 SVGAGI. CDR3 nucleotide sequence: TGTGCCAGCAGTTACTCGTACAGGGGAGAATACTATGGCTACACCTTC. Its protein product is CASSYSYRGEYYGYTF.